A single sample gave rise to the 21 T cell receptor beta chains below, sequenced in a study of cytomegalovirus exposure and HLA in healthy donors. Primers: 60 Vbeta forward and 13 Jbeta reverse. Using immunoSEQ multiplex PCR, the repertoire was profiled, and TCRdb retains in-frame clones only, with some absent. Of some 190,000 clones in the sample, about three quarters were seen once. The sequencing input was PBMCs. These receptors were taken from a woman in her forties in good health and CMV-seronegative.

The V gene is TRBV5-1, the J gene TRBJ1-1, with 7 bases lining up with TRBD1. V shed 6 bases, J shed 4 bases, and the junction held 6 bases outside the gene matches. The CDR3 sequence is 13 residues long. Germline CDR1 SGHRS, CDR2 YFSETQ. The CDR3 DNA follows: TGCGCCAGCAACTCGGGACAGAGCACTGAAGCTTTCTTT. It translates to CASNSGQSTEAFF.

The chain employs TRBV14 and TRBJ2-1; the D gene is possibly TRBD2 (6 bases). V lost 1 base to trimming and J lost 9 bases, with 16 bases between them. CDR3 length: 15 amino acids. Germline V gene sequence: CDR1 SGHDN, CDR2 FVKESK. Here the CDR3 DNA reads TGTGCCAGCAGCCAAGGTCGAGCGGGTGTCAGTGAGCAGTTCTTC. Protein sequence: CASSQGRAGVSEQFF. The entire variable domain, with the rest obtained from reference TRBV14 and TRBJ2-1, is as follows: EAGVTQFPSHSVIEKGQTVTLRCDPISGHDNLYWYRRVMGKEIKFLLHFVKESKQDESGMPNNRFLAERTGGTYSTLKVQPAELEDSGVYFCASSQGRAGVSEQFFGPGTRLTVL.

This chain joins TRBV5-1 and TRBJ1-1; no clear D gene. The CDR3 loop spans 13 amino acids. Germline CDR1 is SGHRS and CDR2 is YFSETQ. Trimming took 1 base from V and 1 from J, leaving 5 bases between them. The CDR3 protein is CASSLSRNTEAFF. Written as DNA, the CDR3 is TGCGCCAGCAGCTTGTCCAGGAACACTGAAGCTTTCTTT. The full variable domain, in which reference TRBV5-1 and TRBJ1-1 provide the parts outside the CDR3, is KAGVTQTPRYLIKTRGQQVTLSCSPISGHRSVSWYQQTPGQGLQFLFEYFSETQRNKGNFPGRFSGRQFSNSRSEMNVSTLELGDSALYLCASSLSRNTEAFFGQGTRLTVV.

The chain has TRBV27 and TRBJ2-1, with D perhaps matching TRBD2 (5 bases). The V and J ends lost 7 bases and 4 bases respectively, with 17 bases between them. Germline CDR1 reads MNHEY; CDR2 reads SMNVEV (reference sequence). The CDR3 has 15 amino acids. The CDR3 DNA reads TGTGCCAGCAAGGTATCCCTAGCTTCATACAATGAGCAGTTCTTC. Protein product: CASKVSLASYNEQFF.

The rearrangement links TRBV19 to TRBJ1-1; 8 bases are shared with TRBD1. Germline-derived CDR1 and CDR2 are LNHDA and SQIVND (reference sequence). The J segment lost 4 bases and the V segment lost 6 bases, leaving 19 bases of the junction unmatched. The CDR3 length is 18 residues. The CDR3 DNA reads TGTGCCAGTAGCAGGACAGGGTTCACAAGTCAACATACCACTGAAGCTTTCTTT. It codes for CASSRTGFTSQHTTEAFF.

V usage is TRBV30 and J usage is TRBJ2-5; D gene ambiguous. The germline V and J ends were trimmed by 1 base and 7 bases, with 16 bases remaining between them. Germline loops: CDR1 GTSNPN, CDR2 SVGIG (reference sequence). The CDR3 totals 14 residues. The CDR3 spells CAWSAGRKVGTQYF. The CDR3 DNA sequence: TGTGCCTGGAGTGCTGGGCGAAAAGTTGGGACCCAGTACTTC.

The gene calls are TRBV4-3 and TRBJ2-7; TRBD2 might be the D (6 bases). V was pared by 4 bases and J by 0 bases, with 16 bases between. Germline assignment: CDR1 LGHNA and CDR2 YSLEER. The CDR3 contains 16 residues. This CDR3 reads CASSLGGVANSYEQYF. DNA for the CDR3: TGCGCCAGCAGCCTAGGAGGGGTAGCGAACTCCTACGAGCAGTACTTC.

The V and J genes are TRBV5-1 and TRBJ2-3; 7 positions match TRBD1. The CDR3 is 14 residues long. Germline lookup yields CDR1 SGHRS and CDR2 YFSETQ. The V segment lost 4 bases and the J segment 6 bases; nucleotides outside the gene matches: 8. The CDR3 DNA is TGCGCCAGCAGCCTACAGGGGAAGGAGGATACGCAGTATTTT. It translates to CASSLQGKEDTQYF.

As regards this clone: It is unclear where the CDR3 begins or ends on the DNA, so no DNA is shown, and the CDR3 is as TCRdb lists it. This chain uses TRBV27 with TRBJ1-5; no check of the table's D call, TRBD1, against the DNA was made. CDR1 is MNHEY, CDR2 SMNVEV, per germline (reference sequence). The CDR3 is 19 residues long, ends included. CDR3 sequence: CASSSSGQGARDGNQPQHF.

CDR3 bases: TGTGCCAGCAGCCCCCCGGGTTGGACTAGCGGGCGAAATGAGCAGTTCTTC. Residues: CASSPPGWTSGRNEQFF. The chain joins TRBV11-3 to TRBJ2-1, with 11 bases fitting TRBD2. Per the germline V gene, CDR1 is SGHNT and CDR2 is YENEEA. CDR3 length equals 17 residues. V lost 5 bases and J lost 7; bases outside the gene matches: 13.

This CDR3 is CATALGEGTEAFF. The CDR3 DNA is TGCGCCACCGCTCTGGGAGAGGGCACTGAAGCTTTCTTT. The J gene is TRBJ1-1, the V gene TRBV4-1; D is unresolved. This CDR3 is built from 13 residues. CDR1 MGHRA and CDR2 YSYEKL come from the germline V gene. Trimming took 10 bases from V and 4 from J, leaving 16 bases between them.

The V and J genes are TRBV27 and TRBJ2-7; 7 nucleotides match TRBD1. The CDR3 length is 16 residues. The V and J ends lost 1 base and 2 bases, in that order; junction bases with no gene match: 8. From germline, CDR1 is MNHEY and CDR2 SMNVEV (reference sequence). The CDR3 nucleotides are TGTGCCAGCAGTTTATATATGGGACAGTACACCTACGAGCAGTACGTC. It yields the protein CASSLYMGQYTYEQYV.

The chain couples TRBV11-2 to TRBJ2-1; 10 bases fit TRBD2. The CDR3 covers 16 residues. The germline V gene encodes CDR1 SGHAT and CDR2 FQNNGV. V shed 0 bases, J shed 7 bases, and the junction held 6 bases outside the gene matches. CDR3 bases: TGTGCCAGCAGCTTAGATCCTAGCGGGAGTGGAAATGAGCAGTTCTTC. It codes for CASSLDPSGSGNEQFF.

The CDR3 loop is CASSLTGAGANVLTF. The DNA of the CDR3 is TGTGCCAGCAGTCTTACAGGAGCTGGGGCCAACGTCCTGACTTTC. The V call is TRBV6-5, the J call TRBJ2-6, with D perhaps TRBD1 (5 bases). This CDR3 region has 15 residues. V lost 5 bases and J 2 bases, leaving 10 bases between the germline ends. Germline loops: CDR1 MNHEY, CDR2 SVGAGI.

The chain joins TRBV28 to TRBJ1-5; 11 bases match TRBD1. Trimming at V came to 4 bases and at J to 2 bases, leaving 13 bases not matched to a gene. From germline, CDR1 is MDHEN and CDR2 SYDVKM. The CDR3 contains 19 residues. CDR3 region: CASSSYTGQGVRGNQPQHF. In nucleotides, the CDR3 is TGTGCCAGCAGTTCTTACACGGGACAGGGGGTTCGCGGCAATCAGCCCCAGCATTTT. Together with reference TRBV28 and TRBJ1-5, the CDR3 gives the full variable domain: DVKVTQSSRYLVKRTGEKVFLECVQDMDHENMFWYRQDPGLGLRLIYFSYDVKMKEKGDIPEGYSVSREKKERFSLILESASTNQTSMYLCASSSYTGQGVRGNQPQHFGDGTRLSIL.

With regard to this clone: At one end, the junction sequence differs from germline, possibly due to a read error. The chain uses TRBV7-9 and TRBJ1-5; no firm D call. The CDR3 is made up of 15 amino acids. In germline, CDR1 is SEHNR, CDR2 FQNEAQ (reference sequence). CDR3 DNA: TGTGCCAGTAGCTTAGATCTCGGTCACAATCAGCCCCAGCATTTT. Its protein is CASSLDLGHNQPQHF.

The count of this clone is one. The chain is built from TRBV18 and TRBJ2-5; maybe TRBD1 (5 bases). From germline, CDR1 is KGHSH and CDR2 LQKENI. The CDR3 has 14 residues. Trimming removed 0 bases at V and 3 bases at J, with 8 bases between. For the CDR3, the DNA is TGTGCCAGCTCACCACCGTCCAGGGAAGAGACCCAGTACTTC. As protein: CASSPPSREETQYF.

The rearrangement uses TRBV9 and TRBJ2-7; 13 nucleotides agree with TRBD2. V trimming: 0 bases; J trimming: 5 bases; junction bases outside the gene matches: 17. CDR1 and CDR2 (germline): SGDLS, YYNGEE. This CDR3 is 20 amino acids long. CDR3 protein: CASSVDYTSGRVGVGNEQYF. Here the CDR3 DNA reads TGTGCCAGCAGCGTAGACTACACTAGCGGGAGGGTAGGAGTTGGGAACGAGCAGTACTTC.

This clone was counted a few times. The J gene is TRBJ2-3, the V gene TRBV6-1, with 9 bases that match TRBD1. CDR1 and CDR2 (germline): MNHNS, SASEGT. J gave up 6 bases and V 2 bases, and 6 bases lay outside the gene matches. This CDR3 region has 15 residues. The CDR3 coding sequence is TGTGCCAGCAGTGAACTACAGGGGGCAAGCGATACGCAGTATTTT. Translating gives CASSELQGASDTQYF.

The CDR3 loop reads CASSSNPGQGSYGYTF. The DNA of the CDR3 is TGCGCCAGCAGCAGTAATCCCGGACAGGGCAGCTATGGCTACACCTTC. The chain employs TRBV5-1 and TRBJ1-2; 8 positions agree with TRBD1. The CDR3 covers 16 residues. V trimming: 4 bases; J trimming: 4 bases; junction bases outside the gene matches: 12. CDR1 and CDR2 (germline): SGHRS, YFSETQ.

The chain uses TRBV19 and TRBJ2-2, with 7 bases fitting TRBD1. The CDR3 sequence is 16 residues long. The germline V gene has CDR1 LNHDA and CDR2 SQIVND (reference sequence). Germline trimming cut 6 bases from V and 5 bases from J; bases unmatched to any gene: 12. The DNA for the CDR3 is TGTGCCAGTAGGATGGTAGGGGGCGCGGAGACCGGGGAGCTGTTTTTT. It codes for CASRMVGGAETGELFF.